Ten or more counts support the clone carrying this TCR beta chain. This record belongs to a study of T cells in Graves' hyperthyroidism and ophthalmopathy. TCR beta CDR3 region amplification was performed from RNA transcripts. During a first-round RT-PCR of the TCR CDR3, the HTBI primer set was used. TCRdb analysed the multiplex PCR reads with MiXCR anew, one entry per CDR3 protein. The sample lists 500,000 to 600,000 distinct CDR3 sequences, roughly a sixth occurring once. There are 15 residues in the CDR3. Trimming shortened V by 3 bases and J by 0 bases, and 10 bases separated the two germline ends. Germline loops: CDR1 MNHNS, CDR2 SASEGT.

Input material: blood. This TCR was recovered from a woman under 30 with Graves' hyperthyroidism. The chain has TRBV6-1 and TRBJ2-3; D could derive from TRBD1 or TRBD2 (5 bases each). As DNA, the CDR3 is TGTGCCAGCAGTGATTGGGGACCTAGCACAGATACGCAGTATTTT. Translation: CASSDWGPSTDTQYF.